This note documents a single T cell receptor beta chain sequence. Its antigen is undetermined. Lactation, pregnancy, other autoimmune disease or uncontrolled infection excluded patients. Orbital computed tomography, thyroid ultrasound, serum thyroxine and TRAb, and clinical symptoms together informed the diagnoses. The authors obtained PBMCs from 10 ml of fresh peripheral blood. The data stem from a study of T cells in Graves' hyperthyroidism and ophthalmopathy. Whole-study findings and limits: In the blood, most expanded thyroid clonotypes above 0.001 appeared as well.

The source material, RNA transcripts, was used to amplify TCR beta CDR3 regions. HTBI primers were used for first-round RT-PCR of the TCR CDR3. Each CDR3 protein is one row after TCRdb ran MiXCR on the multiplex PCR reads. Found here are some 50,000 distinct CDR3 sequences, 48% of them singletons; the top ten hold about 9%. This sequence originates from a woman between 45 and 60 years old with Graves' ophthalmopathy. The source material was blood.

DNA for the CDR3: TGTGCCACCAGTGGAGGGCGGGACTCACCCTACGAGCAGTACTTC. Its translation: CATSGGRDSPYEQYF. The V and J genes are TRBV24-1 and TRBJ2-7, with D possibly being TRBD2 (6 bases). Trimming took off 5 bases at V and 2 bases at J, with 15 bases between the two ends. Looked up from germline, CDR1 is KGHDR and CDR2 is SFDVKD. The length of the CDR3 is 15 residues.